Reported below is one TCR beta chain. The target antigen is unknown. The CDR3 loop spans 18 amino acids. Per germline, CDR1 SNHLY and CDR2 FYNNEI. The trim removed 6 bases at V and 1 base at J, leaving 14 bases unmatched. This sample was included in a study of T cell responses to AZD1222 COVID-19 vaccine. Sequenced by immunoSEQ multiplex PCR; TCRdb stores in-frame clones only, minus some. The sample records 30,000 to 50,000 clones, just over 85% being singletons. General study results and limits: Among the donors, most were white British and more were female, and clonal diversity was possibly underestimated. Rises in breadth and depth of Spike-specific TCRs came after two AZD1222 doses. Among spike-specific TCRs, nearly half reportedly target unmutated variant regions.

V is TRBV2 and J is TRBJ2-3; 9 bases are a match to TRBD2. This specimen consisted of peripheral blood, obtained 28 days after the second dose of the MenACWY control vaccine. The sequence came from an adult who received the MenACWY meningococcal vaccine as a control. The CDR3: CASSRSPAGGLRTDTQYF. The CDR3 region has the DNA TGTGCCAGCAGCCGCTCCCCAGCGGGAGGACTACGCACAGATACGCAGTATTTT. The full variable domain, rest sourced from reference TRBV2 and TRBJ2-3, is EPEVTQTPSHQVTQMGQEVILRCVPISNHLYFYWYRQILGQKVEFLVSFYNNEISEKSEIFDDQFSVERPDGSNFTLKIRSTKLEDSAMYFCASSRSPAGGLRTDTQYFGPGTRLTVL.